Below are 25 T cell receptor beta chains sequenced from a single sample in a study of blood T cell repertoires in COVID-19. Clones were sequenced by immunoSEQ multiplex PCR, and TCRdb holds only the in-frame ones, with some missing. Seen here are about 280,000 clones, roughly 86% observed once, and the top ten hold approximately 9%. Sequenced material: peripheral blood. All receptors derive from a man aged 40-50 years with active or convalescent COVID-19.

The chain is built from TRBV13 and TRBJ2-7, with 10 bases aligning to TRBD1. J lost 6 bases, V lost 4 bases, and 6 bases had no gene match. The CDR3 consists of 14 residues. The germline gives CDR1 PRHDT, CDR2 FYEKMQ (reference sequence). This CDR3 reads CASSSGTGVSEQYF. CDR3 DNA sequence: TGTGCCAGCAGCTCTGGGACAGGGGTTAGCGAGCAGTACTTC.

This clone has a handful of counts. The chain is built from TRBV7-2 and TRBJ1-5; perhaps TRBD1 as D (6 bases). Germline lookup yields CDR1 SGHTA and CDR2 FQGNSA. The CDR3 covers 14 residues. Trimming left V 5 bases short and J 7 bases short, with 15 bases between. The chain's CDR3 is CASSPPGAGQPQHF. The CDR3 DNA follows: TGTGCCAGCAGCCCCCCAGGGGCTGGGCAGCCCCAGCATTTT.

The CDR3: CASSLQGYVSLHF. The CDR3 DNA sequence: TGTGCCAGCAGTTTGCAGGGCTATGTATCCCTCCACTTT. This chain uses TRBV12-3 or TRBV12-4 with TRBJ1-6; possibly TRBD1 for D (5 bases). The CDR3 sequence is 13 residues long. V lost 3 bases to trimming and J lost 14 bases, with 14 bases between them.

The gene calls are TRBV7-9 and TRBJ2-3; D unresolved. V gave up 1 base and J gave up 5 bases, with 13 bases separating them. Germline V gives CDR1 SEHNR, CDR2 FQNEAQ (reference sequence). This CDR3 contains 15 residues. For the CDR3, the DNA is TGTGCCAGCAGCTTAGTTCGGCCAGAGGTAGATACGCAGTATTTT. Translated, it gives CASSLVRPEVDTQYF.

The genes are TRBV7-8 and TRBJ1-1; D gene unclear. Germline V gene lookup returns CDR1 SGHVS and CDR2 FQNEAQ. The CDR3 covers 13 residues. V was trimmed by 5 bases and J by 5 bases, leaving 12 bases between them. DNA for the CDR3: TGTGCCAGCAGCCCCCGGGCGGGTACTGAAGCTTTCTTT. Translation gives CASSPRAGTEAFF.

The rearrangement links TRBV3-1 (or the pseudogene TRBV3-2) to TRBJ2-3; 9 nucleotides agree with TRBD1. The V gene's germline CDR1 is LGHDT and CDR2 YNNKEL (reference sequence). The V and J ends lost 1 base and 8 bases, in that order; junction bases with no gene match: 7. The CDR3 length is 15 residues. The CDR3 here is CASSQVRTGASTQYF. In nucleotides, the CDR3 is TGTGCCAGCAGCCAAGTAAGGACAGGGGCGTCTACGCAGTATTTT.

The V and J genes are TRBV6-6 and TRBJ2-6; 8 bases are a match to TRBD1. The trim removed 5 bases at V and 2 bases at J, leaving 11 bases unmatched. Germline V gives CDR1 MNHNY, CDR2 SVGAGI (reference sequence). The CDR3 length is 18 residues. CDR3 sequence reads: CASSPGTGALAGANVLTF. CDR3 bases: TGTGCCAGCAGTCCTGGGACAGGAGCACTAGCTGGGGCCAACGTCCTGACTTTC.

The V call is TRBV20-1, the J call TRBJ1-4; D is uncertain. The CDR3 loop spans 11 amino acids. V lost 5 bases and J 8 bases, leaving 9 bases between the germline ends. Germline V gene lookup returns CDR1 DFQATT and CDR2 SNEGSKA (reference sequence). CDR3 in amino acids: CSARGGEKLFF. The CDR3 DNA sequence: TGCAGTGCTCGAGGAGGGGAAAAACTGTTTTTT.

This chain connects TRBV5-1 to TRBJ2-7, with TRBD1 as a possible D gene (5 bases). V shed 1 base and J shed 0 bases, with 11 bases lying between them. The CDR3 loop spans 15 amino acids. Germline loops: CDR1 SGHRS, CDR2 YFSETQ. The CDR3 sequence: CASSLQQGISYEQYF. The CDR3 DNA reads as TGCGCCAGCAGCTTGCAGCAGGGCATCTCCTACGAGCAGTACTTC.

The chain has TRBV19 and TRBJ2-2, with 7 bases lining up with TRBD1. The CDR3 sequence is 14 residues long. V shed 7 bases, J shed 0 bases, and the junction held 2 bases outside the gene matches. Per the germline V gene, CDR1 is LNHDA and CDR2 is SQIVND (reference sequence). The CDR3 loop is CASKTGPNTGELFF. DNA for the CDR3: TGTGCCAGTAAGACAGGGCCGAACACCGGGGAGCTGTTTTTT.

This chain links TRBV3-1 (or the pseudogene TRBV3-2) with TRBJ2-7, with D perhaps matching TRBD1 (6 bases). From germline, CDR1 is LGHDT and CDR2 YNNKEL (reference sequence). V was clipped by 1 base and J by 5 bases, with 15 bases between them. There are 15 residues in the CDR3. DNA of the CDR3: TGTGCCAGCAGCCAAGGACCGGGACAAAGAAACGAGCAGTACTTC. Translating gives CASSQGPGQRNEQYF.

This clone was observed once. The chain has TRBV11-2 and TRBJ2-2; D is perhaps TRBD1 (5 bases). Trimming took off 0 bases at V and 6 bases at J, with 8 bases between the two ends. This CDR3 is built from 14 residues. CDR1 and CDR2 from the germline V gene are SGHAT and FQNNGV. This CDR3 is CASSLDRDAGELFF. The CDR3 region has the DNA TGTGCCAGCAGCTTAGACAGGGATGCCGGGGAGCTGTTTTTT.

V is TRBV7-9 and J is TRBJ1-1; the match to TRBD1 covers 9 bases. There are 16 residues in the CDR3. Per germline, CDR1 SEHNR and CDR2 FQNEAQ (reference sequence). The V and J ends lost 5 bases and 3 bases, in that order; junction bases with no gene match: 10. Here the CDR3 reads CASSPDYRGLYTEAFF. The CDR3 bases are TGTGCCAGCAGCCCTGACTACAGGGGGCTGTACACTGAAGCTTTCTTT.

This clone was observed a few times. This sequence joins TRBV6-5 and TRBJ1-4; 7 nucleotides line up with TRBD1. The CDR3 totals 15 residues. After removal of 2 bases from V and 8 bases from J, the junction contained 8 bases not matched to a gene. Germline values: CDR1 MNHEY, CDR2 SVGAGI. CDR3 nucleotides: TGTGCCAGCAGTTACCGGACAGGTGAAGGCGAAAAACTGTTTTTT. It is translated as CASSYRTGEGEKLFF.

The chain uses TRBV6-5 and TRBJ1-1, with unresolved D. Per the germline V gene, CDR1 is MNHEY and CDR2 is SVGAGI. The V end lost 4 bases, the J end lost 1 base, and 10 bases lay between the germline ends. This CDR3 has 14 amino acids. For the CDR3, the DNA is TGTGCCAGCAGTTTCACTACACCGAACACTGAAGCTTTCTTT. This translates into CASSFTTPNTEAFF.

J is TRBJ2-7 and V is TRBV6-5; weak D call: TRBD2 (5 bases). V lost 10 bases to trimming and J lost 2 bases, with 12 bases between them. The length of the CDR3 is 12 residues. The germline CDR1 and CDR2 sequences are MNHEY and SVGAGI. CDR3 in amino acids: CAIRRDTYEQYF. As DNA, the CDR3 is TGTGCCATCCGACGGGATACCTACGAGCAGTACTTC.

The chain carries TRBV11-2 and TRBJ2-7; no reliable D call. This CDR3 is 11 amino acids long. Per the germline V gene, CDR1 is SGHAT and CDR2 is FQNNGV. The CDR3 DNA is TGTGCTTCAGGCAGCCTCTACGAGCAGTACTTC. It translates to CASGSLYEQYF.

The chain uses TRBV3-1 (or the pseudogene TRBV3-2) and TRBJ1-1; no firm D call. V dropped 1 base and J dropped 6 bases, with 3 bases sitting between them. The germline gives CDR1 LGHDT, CDR2 YNNKEL (reference sequence). The CDR3 is 11 residues long. This CDR3 is CASSQAAEAFF. CDR3 coding DNA: TGTGCCAGCAGCCAAGCGGCTGAAGCTTTCTTT.

This rearrangement joins TRBV28 to TRBJ2-7; no firm D call. Germline V gives CDR1 MDHEN, CDR2 SYDVKM. V was cut by 7 bases and J by 0 bases, with 10 bases left in between. CDR3 size: 13 residues. DNA for the CDR3: TGTGCCAGCAACACTGCTAGCTCCTACGAGCAGTACTTC. Translated, it gives CASNTASSYEQYF.

The chain carries TRBV5-1 and TRBJ2-7; TRBD1 is a possible D gene (6 bases). Germline assignment: CDR1 SGHRS and CDR2 YFSETQ. The V end was cut by 0 bases, the J end by 0 bases, with 13 bases between. CDR3 size: 16 residues. The DNA of the CDR3 is TGCGCCAGCAGCTTGGGGGGACAACCCAGCTCCTACGAGCAGTACTTC. Translation gives CASSLGGQPSSYEQYF.

In its sample, this clone was seen once. The chain joins TRBV11-3 to TRBJ2-7; no clear D. The germline V gene encodes CDR1 SGHNT and CDR2 YENEEA. The V gene lost 5 bases and the J gene lost 3 bases, with 5 bases spanning the gap. The CDR3 covers 11 residues. This chain's CDR3 is CASSVNYEQYF. The CDR3 coding sequence is TGTGCCAGCAGCGTCAACTACGAGCAGTACTTC.

This clone has just a few counts. The chain is built from TRBV11-3 and TRBJ1-1; D possibly corresponds to TRBD1 (6 bases). V was cut by 6 bases and J by 4 bases, with 15 bases left in between. The CDR3 has 14 amino acids. CDR1 and CDR2 (germline): SGHNT, YENEEA. CDR3 sequence: CASREIQGPTEAFF. The CDR3 nucleotides read TGTGCCAGCAGAGAAATACAGGGTCCCACTGAAGCTTTCTTT.

This chain connects TRBV4-2 to TRBJ1-5, with a weak D call TRBD1 (5 bases). Germline assignment: CDR1 LGHNA and CDR2 YNFKEQ. The CDR3 covers 13 residues. The V gene lost 3 bases and the J gene lost 3 bases, with 6 bases spanning the gap. The CDR3 bases are TGTGCCAGCAGCCAGACAGACAATCAGCCCCAGCATTTT. Translating gives CASSQTDNQPQHF.

V is TRBV27 and J is TRBJ1-4; maybe TRBD1 (5 bases). The length of the CDR3 is 18 residues. Germline assignment: CDR1 MNHEY and CDR2 SMNVEV (reference sequence). V lost 6 bases and J lost 8, with 28 bases in between. CDR3 region: CASSQWGEGRLFGEKLFF. The DNA of the CDR3 is TGTGCCAGCAGCCAATGGGGGGAGGGAAGACTTTTCGGAGAAAAACTGTTTTTT.

The chain links TRBV6-5 to TRBJ1-5, with 7 bases identical to TRBD1. The germline gives CDR1 MNHEY, CDR2 SVGAGI. The trim removed 6 bases at V and 4 bases at J, leaving 9 bases unmatched. This CDR3 has 15 amino acids. The CDR3 protein is CASRFYAGGNQPQHF. DNA for the CDR3: TGTGCCAGCAGATTCTATGCAGGGGGAAATCAGCCCCAGCATTTT.